A single sample gave rise to the 9 T cell receptor beta chains below, sequenced in a study of shared clonotypes between healthy human individuals. The table came from immunoSEQ multiplex PCR; TCRdb's copy has only in-frame clones and leaves some out. The data show about 560,000 clones, with around 77% seen just once and around 11% held by the top ten. Sequences were obtained from PBMCs. These receptors were obtained from a middle-aged woman in good health. Some clones in this sample may be carry-over from other donors' samples.

This clone was seen only a few times. The chain uses TRBV7-9 and TRBJ2-3; D is unresolved. CDR1 SEHNR and CDR2 FQNEAQ come from the germline V gene (reference sequence). Trimming left V 5 bases short and J 5 bases short, with 8 bases between. The CDR3 runs to 12 residues. This CDR3 reads CASSHELDTQYF. CDR3 in DNA: TGTGCCAGCAGCCATGAATTAGATACGCAGTATTTT.

The V gene is TRBV6-5, the J gene TRBJ1-2; 7 bases agree with TRBD1. The germline V gene has CDR1 MNHEY and CDR2 SVGAGI. Trimming cost V 6 bases and J 3 bases; bases outside gene matches: 10. The CDR3 runs 15 residues. This CDR3 reads CASSTRQGGDYGYTF. The CDR3 DNA sequence: TGTGCCAGCAGCACCCGACAGGGAGGCGACTATGGCTACACCTTC.

Concerning this clone itself: Since a far larger clone is one base different, this is likely a read error. The CDR3 end shows no conserved phenylalanine or tryptophan, and so a read error is likely. This chain joins TRBV11-2 and TRBJ1-2, with TRBD1 matching over 7 bases. CDR3 length: 12 residues. Germline-derived CDR1 and CDR2 are SGHAT and FQNNGV. V trimming: 5 bases; J trimming: 8 bases; junction bases outside the gene matches: 5. The CDR3 DNA reads as TGTGCCAGCAGCCCCCCAGGGGGAGGCTACACCCTC. Amino acid sequence: CASSPPGGGYTL.

Written as DNA, the CDR3 is TGTGCCAGCAGCTTGGTCGCGACTAGTAATGAGCAGTTCTTC. Translation: CASSLVATSNEQFF. The chain uses TRBV5-6 and TRBJ2-1, with TRBD2 as a possible D gene (6 bases). Germline V gives CDR1 SGHDT, CDR2 YYEEEE. The CDR3 length is 14 residues. V lost 0 bases and J 7 bases, leaving 11 bases between the germline ends.

Worth noting for this clone: This may be a read error, as it is one base from a much larger clone. Other DNA variants within this sample encode the same CDR3. DNA for the CDR3: TGCGCCAGCAGCTCGGGACTAGCGGGATACAATGAGCAGTTCTTC. Translating gives CASSSGLAGYNEQFF. The chain uses TRBV5-1 and TRBJ2-1, with 13 bases aligning to TRBD2. Germline lookup yields CDR1 SGHRS and CDR2 YFSETQ. Losses at the gene ends were 3 bases for V and 4 bases for J; bases not matched to a gene: 1. The CDR3 length is 15 residues.

The V and J genes are TRBV11-2 and TRBJ2-1; no clear D. This CDR3 comprises 13 residues. V lost 7 bases and J 4 bases, leaving 11 bases between the germline ends. Germline CDR1 reads SGHAT; CDR2 reads FQNNGV. The CDR3 coding sequence is TGTGCCAGCAACCAAGGGCGGTACAATGAGCAGTTCTTC. This translates into CASNQGRYNEQFF.

The V call is TRBV15, the J call TRBJ2-3; TRBD2 matches 7 bases. The CDR3 covers 16 residues. The germline CDR1 and CDR2 sequences are LNHNV and YYDKDF (reference sequence). With 1 base clipped from V and 8 bases from J, the junction kept 12 bases outside the gene matches. CDR3 in amino acids: CATSRGREPRVGTQYF. CDR3 DNA: TGTGCCACCAGCAGAGGGCGGGAGCCAAGGGTGGGTACGCAGTATTTT.

This clone was recorded a few times. V and J are TRBV9 and TRBJ2-2; D may match TRBD1 or TRBD2 (5 bases each). This CDR3 contains 14 residues. Germline V gene sequence: CDR1 SGDLS, CDR2 YYNGEE. V was pared by 1 base and J by 7 bases, with 11 bases between. In DNA form, the CDR3 reads TGTGCCAGCAGCGTAACTGGGACCGGCGGGGAGCTGTTTTTT. Residues: CASSVTGTGGELFF.

For this clone: A much larger clone differs from this one at a single base, so this may be a read error. Without the conserved terminal phenylalanine or tryptophan, this CDR3 likely stems from a read error. The chain combines TRBV27 with TRBJ2-3; D unclear. Trimming removed 5 bases from V and 0 bases from J, with 3 bases in between. Germline V gene lookup returns CDR1 MNHEY and CDR2 SMNVEV (reference sequence). The CDR3 sequence is 12 residues long. DNA of the CDR3: TGTGCCAGCAGTCCTAGCACAGATACGCAGTATCTT. Translation gives CASSPSTDTQYL.